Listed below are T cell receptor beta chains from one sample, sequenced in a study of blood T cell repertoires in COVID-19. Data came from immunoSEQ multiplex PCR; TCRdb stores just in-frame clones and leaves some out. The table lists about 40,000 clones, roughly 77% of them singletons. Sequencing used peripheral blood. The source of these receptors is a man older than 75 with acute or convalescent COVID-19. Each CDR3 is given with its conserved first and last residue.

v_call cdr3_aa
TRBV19 CASSIARGNTEAFF
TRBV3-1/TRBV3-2 CASTFPGLAGQETQYF
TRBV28 CASSFGGQGSYEQYF
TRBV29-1 CSVMKRSNRGPYEQYF
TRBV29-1 CSVGLAGGITYEQYF
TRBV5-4 CASSEGSNYGYTF
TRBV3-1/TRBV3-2 CASSHTKETQYF
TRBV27 CASSYRGSYNEQFF
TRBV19 CASSMFWGASTEAFF
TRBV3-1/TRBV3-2 CASSQGSGVYQETQYF
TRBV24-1 CATSDSQGYGQPQHF
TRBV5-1 CASTLLGLNTEAFF
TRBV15 CATTAGYNEQFF
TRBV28 CASSSPGTGSRFCLFF
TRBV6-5 CASRPGQGSSPLHF
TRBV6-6 CASKGGAGNEQFF
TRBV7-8 CASSLYREFNTEAFF
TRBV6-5 CASRRVGGTGELFF
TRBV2 CASTAGPSGYTF
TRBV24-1 CATSEGFERDTQYF
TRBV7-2 CASRLSGSYYNEQFF
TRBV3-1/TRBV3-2 CASSQQGGYNSPLHF
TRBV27 CASSLRGGGRRNEQYF
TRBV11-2 CASSWSGGSNEQFF
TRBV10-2 CASSVGTGAYEQYF
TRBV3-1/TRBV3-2 CASSRRTRGTGGSNGYTF
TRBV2 CASSKDRRGNYGYTF
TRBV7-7 CASSYGTATYNEQFF